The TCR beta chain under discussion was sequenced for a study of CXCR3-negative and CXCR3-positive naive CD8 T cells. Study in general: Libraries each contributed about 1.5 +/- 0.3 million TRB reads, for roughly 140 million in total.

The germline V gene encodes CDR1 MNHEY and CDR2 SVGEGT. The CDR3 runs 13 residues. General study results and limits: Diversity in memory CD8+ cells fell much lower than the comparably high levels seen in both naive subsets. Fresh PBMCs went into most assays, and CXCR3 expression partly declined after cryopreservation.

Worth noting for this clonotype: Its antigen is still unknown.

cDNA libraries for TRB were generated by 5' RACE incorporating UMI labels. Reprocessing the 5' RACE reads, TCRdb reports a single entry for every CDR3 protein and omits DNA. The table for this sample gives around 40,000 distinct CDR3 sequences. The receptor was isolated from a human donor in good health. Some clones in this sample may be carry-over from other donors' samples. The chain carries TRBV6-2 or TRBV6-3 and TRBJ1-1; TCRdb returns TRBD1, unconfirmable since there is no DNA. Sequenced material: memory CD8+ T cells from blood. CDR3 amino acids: CASNTGENTEAFF.